This T cell receptor (beta chain) was recovered during a study of blood T cells in healthy people across ages. Study outcomes and limitations: The diversity estimates, figures obtained from one million T cells, were considered underestimates.

The people who gave samples were healthy Caucasians from Russia, aged roughly 6 to 100. The CDR3 contains 13 residues. CDR1 is MNHNS and CDR2 is SASEGT in the germline V gene. Trimming took off 6 bases at V and 8 bases at J, with 16 bases between the two ends. Primers used in a second PCR of about 6 to 12 cycles were a sample-barcoded 5' primer and a J-beta primer mix. TCRdb processed the 5' RACE reads anew with MiXCR; each CDR3 protein has one entry. The sample lists about 780,000 distinct CDR3 sequences, more than 25% occurring once. On this clonotype itself: The target antigen is unknown.

The data were also submitted as part of a second study, on T cells of mothers and their children. That study adds: cDNA was made from all extracted RNA, around 1.5 ug per 15 ul. Persistent microchimeric T cell clones were sought, and none were detected.

Sequenced: blood. The source of this sequence is a boy younger than 18 in good health. This sequence joins TRBV6-1 and TRBJ1-2, with D possibly matching TRBD1 (6 bases). CDR3 in amino acids: CASRTVGGRGYTF. The CDR3, as DNA: TGTGCCAGCAGGACCGTGGGGGGCCGAGGCTACACCTTC.